This entry features one T cell receptor (beta chain) sequence. Its matching antigen is unknown. CDR1 is MNHEY and CDR2 is SVGAGI in the germline V gene. The V end was cut by 6 bases, the J end by 0 bases, with 8 bases between. This CDR3 is 13 amino acids long. The data were obtained in a study of T cells after yellow fever vaccination. Whole-study context: When fractions had low cell numbers, they were prepared with SMART-Seq v4 Ultra Low Input. Points from the study as a whole: Relatively few clonotypes were ones that appeared in both CD4 and CD8 compartments. Post-booster samples contained most primary-vaccination clones (around 96% CD4, 88% CD8).

Production of TCR cDNA was by 5'RACE template switching, which also added a universal primer site and UMIs. TCRdb processed the 5' RACE reads anew with MiXCR; each CDR3 protein has one entry. The sample includes under 400,000 distinct CDR3 sequences, 9.5% to 15% of them seen just once. This receptor was obtained from a man younger than 30 who received the YFV17D yellow fever vaccine. Sequencing used CD4+ T cells sorted from PBMCs, obtained 15 days after the yellow fever booster vaccination. This rearrangement joins TRBV6-5 to TRBJ1-1; D ambiguous. The CDR3 loop is CASRLHMNTEAFF. The DNA for the CDR3 is TGTGCCAGCAGGCTACACATGAACACTGAAGCTTTCTTT.